Given below is one TCR beta chain in context. In the authors' methods: Researchers report that nucleated cell counts were estimated from reference gene primer amplification. The table came from immunoSEQ multiplex PCR; TCRdb's copy has only in-frame clones and leaves some out. V and J calls and clone size come straight from that table; D and trimming were deduced from the DNA. The repertoire includes 200,000 to 250,000 clones, roughly four fifths of them detected once, and roughly 2.3% sits in the top ten. The CDR3 is 19 residues long. Trimming removed 0 bases from V and 2 bases from J; junction bases left unmatched: 10. Germline V gene data show CDR1 as LGHNA and CDR2 as YSLEER. This record comes from a study of blood T cell repertoires in COVID-19. Study overall: Donors in the United States, Italy and Spain gave samples during acute or convalescent COVID-19. Nucleic acid was either cDNA or gDNA, and it came from T cells, B-cell-depleted T cells, or PBMCs.

V is TRBV4-3 and J is TRBJ2-5; 12 nucleotides line up with TRBD2. The TCR was taken from a woman aged 55-70 years with acute or convalescent COVID-19. Sequenced sample: peripheral blood. The CDR3 DNA reads as TGCGCCAGCAGCCAAGAGCCGTTCCCTAGCGGGGGGGTACAAGAGACCCAGTACTTC. Its protein is CASSQEPFPSGGVQETQYF.